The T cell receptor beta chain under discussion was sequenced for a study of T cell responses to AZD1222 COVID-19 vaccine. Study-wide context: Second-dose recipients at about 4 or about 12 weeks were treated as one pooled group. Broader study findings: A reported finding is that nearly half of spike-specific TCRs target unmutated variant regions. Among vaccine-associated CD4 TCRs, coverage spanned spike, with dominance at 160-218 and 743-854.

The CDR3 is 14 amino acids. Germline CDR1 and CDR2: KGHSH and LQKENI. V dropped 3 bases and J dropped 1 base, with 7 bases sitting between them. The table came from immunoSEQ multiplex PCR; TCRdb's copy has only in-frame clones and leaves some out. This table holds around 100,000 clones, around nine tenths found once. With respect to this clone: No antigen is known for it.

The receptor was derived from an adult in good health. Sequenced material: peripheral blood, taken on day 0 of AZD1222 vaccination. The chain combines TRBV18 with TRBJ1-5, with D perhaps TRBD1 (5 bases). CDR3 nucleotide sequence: TGTGCCAGCTCACCTCCAGGGAGCAATCAGCCCCAGCATTTT. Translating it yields CASSPPGSNQPQHF.